This T cell receptor beta chain stems from a study of T cell repertoires in cytomegalovirus infection (dated by TCRdb to between 2019 and 2020). Background for the entire study: The peptide stimulations were aimed at well-studied HLA-B-restricted epitopes as well as recently identified HLA-C-restricted CMV epitopes, whose presentation resists viral immunomodulation. Donor HLA type was relevant to the analysis, because carriage of CMV infection together with the matching HLA type was indicated by public TCR beta signatures. Overall study results and their limits: The ex vivo response was dominated by HLA-C-restricted CMV-specific TCR beta clonotypes, and the single most frequent clonotype in two of eight donors was supplied by these HLA-C-restricted clonotypes. In both this cohort and an independent roughly 350-donor cohort, the cumulative frequency of public TCR beta family members distinguished carriers of CMV infection plus the relevant HLA type.

Remarks on this clonotype: Its binding antigen is unknown. No much larger clone exists at a distance of one base, and base qualities are not known.

What the treatment or condition label conveys for this sample: in vitro stimulation with specific CMV peptide epitopes to enrich CMV-specific T cells. Ends trimmed: V by 5 bases, J by 4 bases; bases unmatched to a gene: 8. CDR1 and CDR2, per the germline V gene, are MNHNS and SASEGT. There are 15 amino acids in the CDR3, from cysteine to phenylalanine inclusive. Only the CDR3 DNA stays, 45 bases, in frame from base 1. Sequencing used an Illumina HiSeq 1500. TCRdb passed the public sequencing reads through fastp at Q25 and MiXCR, retaining productive beta sequences. Records with the same CDR3 protein are collapsed into one entry carrying the most frequent genes and DNA. Here the sample has 50,000 to 60,000 distinct CDR3 sequences; around 20% occur a single time. About 82% of the sample comes from the top ten.

The clonotype originates from a human donor in good health (CMV status not recorded). Some clones in this sample may be carry-over from other donors' samples. The sequenced sample was CD8+ T cells from cultured PBMCs, obtained from culture after CMV antigen stimulation. The chain employs TRBV6-1 and TRBJ1-3, with 7 bases matching TRBD1. In nucleotides, the sequence is TGTGCCAGCAGTCCCACAGGGGAGCGAGGAAACACCATATATTTT. It encodes CASSPTGERGNTIYF.